These T cell receptor beta chains were read from a single sample in a study of blood T cell repertoires in COVID-19. Sequencing used immunoSEQ multiplex PCR; TCRdb keeps in-frame clones, though not all of them. Among about 150,000 clones listed, more than 75% were seen once. The sample consisted of peripheral blood. These receptors all come from a man aged 55 to 70 with active or convalescent COVID-19. Both conserved end residues are part of each CDR3. A D gene is named only where the DNA matches it firmly. Clone size is shown for a subset of rows, as once, few, many or a class of expanded clone.

TGCGCCAGCAGCCAGAATCCACAGGTCCTGAATTCACCCCTCCACTTT | CASSQNPQVLNSPLHF | . | TRBJ1-6 | TRBV4-1 | .
TGTGCCAGCAGCTTTCGTAGGACTAGCGGAACCAATGAGCAGTTCTTC | CASSFRRTSGTNEQFF | TRBD2 | TRBJ2-1 | TRBV7-9 | few
TGTGCCACCAGTGGTACCGGGACAGGGGCTACGCAGTATTTT | CATSGTGTGATQYF | TRBD1 | TRBJ2-3 | TRBV24-1 | .
TGTGCCAGCAGTTTCCGAGGGGGGAACACTGAAGCTTTCTTT | CASSFRGGNTEAFF | . | TRBJ1-1 | TRBV27 | .
TGTGCCAGCAGCCAAGGGGCCAGGGGGTCGTGGGATCAGCCCCAGCATTTT | CASSQGARGSWDQPQHF | TRBD1 | TRBJ1-5 | TRBV3-1/TRBV3-2 | .
TGTGCCAGCAGTTCAGACGCACGGGGTCACTATGGCTACACCTTC | CASSSDARGHYGYTF | . | TRBJ1-2 | TRBV7-2 | .
TGTGCCAGCAGCTTGGACAGGGGGCGTACAGATACGCAGTATTTT | CASSLDRGRTDTQYF | TRBD1 | TRBJ2-3 | TRBV7-3 | .
TGTGCCACCAGCAGAGACAGGGACACCGGGGAGCTGTTTTTT | CATSRDRDTGELFF | . | TRBJ2-2 | TRBV15 | .
TGTGCCAGCAGCTCCACAGGGGGCTTGGGTGGCTACACCTTC | CASSSTGGLGGYTF | TRBD1 | TRBJ1-2 | TRBV28 | .
TGTGCCAGCAGCCAATCTTCCGGGAGAGAGACCCAGTACTTC | CASSQSSGRETQYF | . | TRBJ2-5 | TRBV11-2 | .
TGTGCCACCAGCAGAGATCCAGGGTCCCAAATGGATCAGCCCCAGCATTTT | CATSRDPGSQMDQPQHF | . | TRBJ1-5 | TRBV15 | few
TGTGCCAGCAGCGTAGGGCGGGTGAACACTGAAGCTTTCTTT | CASSVGRVNTEAFF | . | TRBJ1-1 | TRBV9 | .